Described below is a single T cell receptor (beta chain) sequence and its context. This clone was counted a few times. The clone's antigen remains unknown. It has no much larger one-base neighbor in the sample; base qualities were not kept. Participants in the prospective study were aged roughly 18 to 89 years, lived in 20 to 25 United States geographic areas, and enrolled through a virtual design. In the prospective study, cohorts were assigned on the basis of participant-reported clinical history obtained from a screening survey and a study questionnaire. Recovered participants in ImmuneRACE Cohort 3 were defined as having two consecutive negative NP/OP PCR tests, clearance from a healthcare professional, or resolution of symptoms. In the prospective study, whole blood, serum and a nasopharyngeal or oropharyngeal swab were collected from each participant by mobile phlebotomists. Additional blood draws and questionnaires over an approximately two-month period could optionally be provided by prospective study participants. Before DNA extraction, blood samples from the prospective study were shipped at room temperature or frozen.

Its CDR3 holds 19 amino acids, cysteine through phenylalanine. Only CDR3 DNA remains: 57 bases, in frame from the first base. V is cut back by 3 bases and J by 0 bases, with 12 bases in the junction unmatched. Taken from the germline V gene, the CDR1 and CDR2 loops are LGHNA and YSLEER. TCRbeta CDR3 regions were amplified from genomic DNA by means of the immunoSEQ Assay, a bias-controlled multiplex PCR. The paper's data handling went like this. Nucleated cell counts per sample were estimated from amplification of reference gene primers within the assay. To quantify the absolute abundance of each unique TCRbeta CDR3 rearrangement, sequence reads were collapsed and filtered. For each sample, productive Simpson clonality was calculated by taking the square root of Simpson's diversity index across productive rearrangements. TCRdb obtained this table from immuneACCESS and retained in-frame rearrangements with V and J assigned. These tables miss some clones; where compared with another copy, unresolved V genes account for less than half of the shortfall, and the remainder is unexplained. V, J and clone size are taken as reported in that table, and D and trimming were inferred from the DNA itself. This sample is represented by over 200,000 clones; roughly 80% of them were singletons. Together, the top ten hold 1.8% of the sample.

The source of the sample is a study of blood T cell repertoires in COVID-19 (dated by TCRdb to about 2020). Some background on the complete study: The collaborator samples originated in the United States, Italy and Spain and spanned the acute and convalescent phases of COVID-19. The material from the prospective study consisted of cDNA or gDNA derived from T cells, B-cell-depleted T cells, or PBMCs. Subjects who had been exposed to COVID-19, were actively infected with it, or had recovered from it provided the deeply sampled blood TCRbeta repertoires that made up the dataset. A freely available public database, intended as a resource for researchers studying the immune response to SARS-CoV-2, is where the repertoires were released. The samples were drawn from two sources: the first 160 participants of the ongoing ImmuneRACE study, and 1,200 or so subjects contributed by 6 global collaborators. Nearly every sample came with metadata listing a de-identified subject ID, COVID-19 status, age in years and sex. Where available, HLA class I and class II types were obtained from metadata supplied by the sample provider rather than from assay-based typing.

What the work shows at the level of the full study, not this receptor alone: The amount of clinical and demographic metadata varied by source and participant and was provided uncurated.

The sequence derives from a man aged 60 to 69 who had recovered from COVID-19. The sequencing sample was made of PBMCs or T cells enriched from blood (not recorded which). This receptor chain uses TRBV4-3 and TRBJ1-3; TRBD1 matches 9 bases in the middle. The nucleotide sequence is given as TGCGCCAGCAGCCAGATAACAACAGGGGGCTCCAGCTCTGGAAACACCATATATTTT. Translated, this is CASSQITTGGSSSGNTIYF.